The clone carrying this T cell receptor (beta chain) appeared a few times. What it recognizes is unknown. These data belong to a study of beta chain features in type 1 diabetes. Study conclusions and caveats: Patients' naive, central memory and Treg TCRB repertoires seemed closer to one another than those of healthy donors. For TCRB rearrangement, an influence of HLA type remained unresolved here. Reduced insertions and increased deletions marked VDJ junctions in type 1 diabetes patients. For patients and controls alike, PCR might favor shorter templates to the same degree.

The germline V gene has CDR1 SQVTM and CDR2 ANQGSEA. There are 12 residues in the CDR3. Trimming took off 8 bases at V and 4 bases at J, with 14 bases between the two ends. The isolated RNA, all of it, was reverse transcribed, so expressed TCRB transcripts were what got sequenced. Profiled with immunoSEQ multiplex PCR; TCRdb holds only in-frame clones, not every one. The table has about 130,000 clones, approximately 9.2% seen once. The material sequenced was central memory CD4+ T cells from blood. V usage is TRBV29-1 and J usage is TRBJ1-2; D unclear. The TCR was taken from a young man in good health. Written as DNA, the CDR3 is TGCAGCATCCGGCAGGCTTTCTATGGCTACACCTTC. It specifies CSIRQAFYGYTF.